A selection of T cell receptor beta chains follows, all from one sample in a study of blood T cell repertoires in COVID-19. The repertoire was sequenced with immunoSEQ multiplex PCR; TCRdb's copy has only in-frame clones and lacks some. Counted here are tens of thousands of clones, approximately 89% occurring once; the ten biggest clones make up 1% to 1.5%. The specimen sequenced was peripheral blood. The receptors originated from a woman in her thirties or forties with acute or convalescent COVID-19. CDR3s include the opening cysteine and the closing phenylalanine or tryptophan. D genes are given only for firm matches. Clone size is not always given. Where it is, it says once, few, many or a class for expanded clones.

NA | TRBJ2-2 | TRBV7-9 | NA | 15 | CASSLLGYNTGELFF | TGTGCCAGCAGCTTATTGGGCTACAACACCGGGGAGCTGTTTTTT
NA | TRBJ1-1 | TRBV6-2/TRBV6-3 | NA | 13 | CASSWREYTEAFF | TGTGCCAGCAGTTGGCGGGAGTACACTGAAGCTTTCTTT
NA | TRBJ1-5 | TRBV28 | NA | 15 | CASSLSTGANQPQHF | TGTGCCAGCAGTCTCTCGACAGGCGCTAATCAGCCCCAGCATTTT
NA | TRBJ1-3 | TRBV7-9 | NA | 17 | CASSFLRGQPGGNTIYF | TGTGCCAGCAGCTTTTTGAGAGGACAGCCGGGAGGAAACACCATATATTTT
TRBD1 | TRBJ1-3 | TRBV27 | NA | 20 | CASTPLGQGAQNYSGNTIYF | TGTGCCAGCACCCCCCTTGGACAGGGGGCCCAAAATTACTCTGGAAACACCATATATTTT
NA | TRBJ1-4 | TRBV27 | NA | 14 | CASSKGTRSEKLFF | TGTGCCAGCAGTAAAGGGACACGGAGTGAAAAACTGTTTTTT
NA | TRBJ2-5 | TRBV30 | NA | 12 | CAWNRGQETQYF | TGTGCCTGGAACCGGGGGCAAGAGACCCAGTACTTC
NA | TRBJ2-7 | TRBV7-2 | NA | 14 | CASSLVPEAYEQYF | TGTGCCAGCAGCTTAGTCCCAGAAGCCTACGAGCAGTACTTC
NA | TRBJ1-3 | TRBV5-1 | NA | 14 | CASSLAGSGNTIYF | TGCGCCAGCAGCTTGGCAGGGTCTGGAAACACCATATATTTT
NA | TRBJ1-1 | TRBV12-3/TRBV12-4 | few | 13 | CASRRNRNTEAFF | TGTGCCAGCAGAAGAAACAGGAACACTGAAGCTTTCTTT
TRBD2 | TRBJ2-5 | TRBV19 | NA | 17 | CASSIGWSGGLQETQYF | TGTGCCAGTAGTATAGGCTGGAGCGGGGGACTCCAAGAGACCCAGTACTTC
NA | TRBJ2-7 | TRBV7-9 | NA | 14 | CASSSGQAAYEQYF | TGTGCCAGCAGTAGCGGACAGGCTGCCTACGAGCAGTACTTC
TRBD2 | TRBJ2-1 | TRBV6-1 | NA | 14 | CASSDGGGRNEQFF | TGTGCCAGCAGTGACGGGGGGGGTCGCAATGAGCAGTTCTTC
NA | TRBJ1-1 | TRBV11-2 | NA | 13 | CASSLERASEAFF | TGTGCCAGCAGCTTAGAGCGAGCATCGGAAGCTTTCTTT
TRBD2 | TRBJ2-1 | TRBV4-1 | NA | 17 | CASSQGGIAGGRAEQFF | TGCGCCAGCAGCCAAGGCGGTATAGCGGGGGGGCGTGCTGAGCAGTTCTTC
NA | TRBJ1-2 | TRBV7-9 | once | 17 | CASSFYSFRGGNYGYTF | TGTGCCAGCAGCTTTTATTCCTTTAGAGGGGGAAACTATGGCTACACCTTC
TRBD1 | TRBJ1-5 | TRBV30 | NA | 15 | CAWSGQGGSNQPQHF | TGTGCCTGGAGCGGACAGGGGGGCAGCAATCAGCCCCAGCATTTT
TRBD1 | TRBJ2-7 | TRBV19 | NA | 14 | CASSTRTGPYEQYF | TGTGCCAGTAGTACTAGGACAGGTCCCTACGAGCAGTACTTC
NA | TRBJ2-3 | TRBV18 | NA | 14 | CASSLQGSTDTQYF | TGTGCCAGCTCGCTACAGGGTAGCACAGATACGCAGTATTTT
NA | TRBJ1-1 | TRBV30 | NA | 14 | CAWSVQQPNTEAFF | TGTGCCTGGAGTGTACAACAGCCGAACACTGAAGCTTTCTTT
NA | TRBJ2-7 | TRBV7-9 | NA | 13 | CASNNPQGYEQYF | TGTGCCAGCAACAATCCACAGGGCTACGAGCAGTACTTC
NA | TRBJ1-1 | TRBV7-2 | NA | 12 | CASSLWQGTAFF | TGTGCCAGCAGCTTATGGCAGGGAACAGCTTTCTTT
NA | TRBJ1-4 | TRBV18 | NA | 15 | CASSYGGPTNEKLFF | TGTGCCAGCTCCTACGGAGGGCCAACTAATGAAAAACTGTTTTTT
TRBD1 | TRBJ1-6 | TRBV15 | once | 16 | CATSRDYTGANSPLHF | TGTGCCACCAGCAGAGACTACACAGGGGCTAATTCACCCCTCCACTTT
TRBD1 | TRBJ2-5 | TRBV27 | NA | 16 | CASSLTGTGGSETQYF | TGTGCCAGCAGTTTAACCGGGACAGGGGGCTCGGAGACCCAGTACTTC
NA | TRBJ1-5 | TRBV30 | NA | 15 | CAWSRTGYSNQPQHF | TGTGCCTGGAGTCGTACAGGGTATAGCAATCAGCCCCAGCATTTT
NA | TRBJ2-7 | TRBV5-1 | NA | 14 | CASSLFAGYDEQYF | TGCGCCAGCAGCTTGTTCGCAGGGTACGACGAGCAGTACTTC
TRBD1 | TRBJ1-2 | TRBV11-2 | once | 15 | CASSLHPQGGYGYTF | TGTGCCAGCAGCCTCCACCCACAGGGGGGCTATGGCTACACCTTC
TRBD1 | TRBJ1-1 | TRBV19 | NA | 17 | CASSKGQGQVGNTEAFF | TGTGCCAGTAGTAAAGGACAGGGGCAGGTCGGGAACACTGAAGCTTTCTTT
TRBD1 | TRBJ1-6 | TRBV5-1 | once | 17 | CASSLYAGQQPNSPLHF | TGCGCCAGCAGCTTATATGCGGGACAGCAACCTAATTCACCCCTCCACTTT
NA | TRBJ1-1 | TRBV11-1 | NA | 13 | CASSLSRGTEAFF | TGTGCCAGCAGCTTATCTAGAGGCACTGAAGCTTTCTTT
NA | TRBJ2-3 | TRBV19 | NA | 17 | CASSMLRTASSTDTQYF | TGTGCCAGTAGTATGCTCAGGACAGCCTCTAGCACAGATACGCAGTATTTT
NA | TRBJ1-5 | TRBV19 | NA | 15 | CASSIFRGSNQPQHF | TGTGCCAGTAGTATTTTCAGGGGTAGCAATCAGCCCCAGCATTTT
NA | TRBJ1-2 | TRBV3-1/TRBV3-2 | NA | 16 | CASSQEGSLTNYGYTF | TGTGCCAGCAGCCAAGAGGGCAGCCTAACTAACTATGGCTACACCTTC
NA | TRBJ1-1 | TRBV19 | NA | 18 | CASSIDLIWGGRNTEAFF | TGTGCCAGTAGTATAGATCTTATTTGGGGGGGTCGGAACACTGAAGCTTTCTTT
TRBD2 | TRBJ2-3 | TRBV29-1 | NA | 15 | CSVEDPLAGGNTQYF | TGCAGCGTTGAAGATCCTCTAGCGGGTGGGAATACGCAGTATTTT
NA | TRBJ2-7 | TRBV28 | NA | 13 | CASIAVPSYEQYF | TGTGCCAGTATAGCGGTCCCCTCCTACGAGCAGTACTTC
TRBD1 | TRBJ1-6 | TRBV3-1/TRBV3-2 | NA | 18 | CASSPKTPPGQGSSPLHF | TGTGCCAGCAGCCCAAAAACCCCCCCGGGACAGGGTTCCTCACCCCTCCACTTT
TRBD2 | TRBJ2-1 | TRBV19 | NA | 14 | CASDGGGSYNEQFF | TGTGCTTCCGACGGGGGGGGCTCCTACAATGAGCAGTTCTTC